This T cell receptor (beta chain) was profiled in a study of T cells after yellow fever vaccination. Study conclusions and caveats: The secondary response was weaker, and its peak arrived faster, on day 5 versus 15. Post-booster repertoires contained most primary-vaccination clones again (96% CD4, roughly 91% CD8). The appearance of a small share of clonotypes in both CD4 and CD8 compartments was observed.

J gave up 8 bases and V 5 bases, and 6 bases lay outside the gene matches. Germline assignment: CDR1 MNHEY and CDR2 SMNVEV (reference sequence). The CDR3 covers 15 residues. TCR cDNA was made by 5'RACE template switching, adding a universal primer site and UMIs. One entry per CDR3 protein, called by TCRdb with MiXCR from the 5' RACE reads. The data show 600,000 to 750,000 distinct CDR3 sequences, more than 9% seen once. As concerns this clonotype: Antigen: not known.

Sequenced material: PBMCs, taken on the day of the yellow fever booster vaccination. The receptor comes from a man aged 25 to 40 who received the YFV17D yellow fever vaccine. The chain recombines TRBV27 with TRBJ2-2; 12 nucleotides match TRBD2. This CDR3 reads CASSPRTSGMGELFF. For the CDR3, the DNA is TGTGCCAGCAGTCCTCGGACTAGCGGGATGGGGGAGCTGTTTTTT.